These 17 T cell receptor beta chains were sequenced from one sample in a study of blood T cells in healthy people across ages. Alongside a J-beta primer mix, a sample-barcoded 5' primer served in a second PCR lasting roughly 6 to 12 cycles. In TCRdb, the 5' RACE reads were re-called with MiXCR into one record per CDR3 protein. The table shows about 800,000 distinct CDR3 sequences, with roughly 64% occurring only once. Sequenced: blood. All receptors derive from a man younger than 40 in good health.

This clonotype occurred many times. The CDR3 nucleotides read TGCGCCAGCAGCCCTGGACTAGCGAGGAACAATGAGCAGTTCTTC. It specifies CASSPGLARNNEQFF. This chain joins TRBV5-1 and TRBJ2-1; 9 bases fit TRBD2. The junction had 7 bases not matched to a gene; V was cut back by 4 bases and J by 5 bases. Germline CDR1 is SGHRS and CDR2 is YFSETQ. The CDR3 sequence is 15 residues long.

The CDR3 loop is CSAWIEETQYF. The CDR3 DNA is TGCAGTGCATGGATCGAGGAGACCCAGTACTTC. The V call is TRBV20-1, the J call TRBJ2-5, with D hard to call. This CDR3 spans 11 amino acids. Per germline, CDR1 DFQATT and CDR2 SNEGSKA (reference sequence). Trimming took 6 bases from V and 5 from J, leaving 10 bases between them.

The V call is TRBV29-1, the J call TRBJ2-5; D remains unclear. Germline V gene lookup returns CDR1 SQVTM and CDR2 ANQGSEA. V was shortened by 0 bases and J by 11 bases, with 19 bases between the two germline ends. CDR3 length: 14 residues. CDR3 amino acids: CSVEDPAANYGQYF. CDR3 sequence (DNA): TGCAGCGTTGAAGATCCGGCGGCTAACTACGGGCAGTACTTC.

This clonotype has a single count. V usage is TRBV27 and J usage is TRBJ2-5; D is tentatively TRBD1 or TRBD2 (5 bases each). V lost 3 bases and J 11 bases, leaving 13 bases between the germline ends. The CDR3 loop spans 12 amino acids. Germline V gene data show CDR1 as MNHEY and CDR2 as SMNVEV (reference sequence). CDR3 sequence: CASSFPGRQQYF. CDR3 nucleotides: TGTGCCAGCAGTTTTCCGGGACGGCAGCAGTACTTC.

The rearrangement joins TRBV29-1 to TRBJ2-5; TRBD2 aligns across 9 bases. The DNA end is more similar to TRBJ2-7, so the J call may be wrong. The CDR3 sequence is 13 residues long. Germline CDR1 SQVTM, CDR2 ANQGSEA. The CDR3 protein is CSARGGISYEQYF. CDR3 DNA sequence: TGCAGCGCGCGGGGGGGGATCTCCTACGAGCAGTACTTC.

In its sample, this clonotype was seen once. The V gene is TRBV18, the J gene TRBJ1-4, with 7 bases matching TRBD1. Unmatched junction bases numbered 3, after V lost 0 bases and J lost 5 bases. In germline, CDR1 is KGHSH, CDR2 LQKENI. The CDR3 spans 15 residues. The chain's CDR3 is CASSPPQGGNEKLFF. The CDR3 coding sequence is TGTGCCAGCTCACCACCGCAGGGGGGAAATGAAAAACTGTTTTTT.

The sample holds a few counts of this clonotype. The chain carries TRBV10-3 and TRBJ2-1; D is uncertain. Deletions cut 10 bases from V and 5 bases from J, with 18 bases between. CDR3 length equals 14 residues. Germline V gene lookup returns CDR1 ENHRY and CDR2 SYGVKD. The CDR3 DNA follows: TGTGCCACACGCCCGCCCCAATCAAACAATGAGCAGTTCTTC. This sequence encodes CATRPPQSNNEQFF.

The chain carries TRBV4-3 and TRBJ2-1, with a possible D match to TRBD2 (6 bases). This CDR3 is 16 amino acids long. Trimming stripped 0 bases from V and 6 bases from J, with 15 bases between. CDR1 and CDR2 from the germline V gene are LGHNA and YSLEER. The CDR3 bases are TGCGCCAGCAGCCAAGAATTTCGGCGGGGCCCCAATGAGCAGTTCTTC. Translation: CASSQEFRRGPNEQFF.

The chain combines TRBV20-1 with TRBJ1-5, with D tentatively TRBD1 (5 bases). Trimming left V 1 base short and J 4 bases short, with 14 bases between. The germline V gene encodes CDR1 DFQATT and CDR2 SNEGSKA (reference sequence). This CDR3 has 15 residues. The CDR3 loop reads CSARAGDPLNQPQHF. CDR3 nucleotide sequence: TGCAGTGCTAGAGCCGGGGACCCCCTGAATCAGCCCCAGCATTTT.

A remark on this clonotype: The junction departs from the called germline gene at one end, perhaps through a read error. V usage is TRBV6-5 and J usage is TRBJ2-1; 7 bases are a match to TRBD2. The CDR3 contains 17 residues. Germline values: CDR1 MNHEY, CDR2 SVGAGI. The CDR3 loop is CASSYSSREVKYNEQFF. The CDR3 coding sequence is TGCGCCAGCAGTTACTCGAGCCGGGAGGTTAAATACAATGAGCAGTTCTTC.

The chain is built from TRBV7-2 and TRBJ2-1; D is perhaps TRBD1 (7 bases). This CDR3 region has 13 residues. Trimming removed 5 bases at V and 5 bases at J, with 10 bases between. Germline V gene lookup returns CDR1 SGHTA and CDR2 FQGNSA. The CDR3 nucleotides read TGTGCCAGCAGCCGCGGGACAGACAATGAGCAGTTCTTC. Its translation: CASSRGTDNEQFF.

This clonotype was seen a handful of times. CDR3 residues: CASRRTSQGSTEAFF. In DNA, the CDR3 is TGTGCCAGCAGACGCACAAGCCAGGGGTCGACTGAAGCTTTCTTT. The V and J genes are TRBV12-3 or TRBV12-4 and TRBJ1-1, with D possibly TRBD1 on 6 matching bases. V lost 6 bases to trimming and J lost 5 bases, with 19 bases between them. This CDR3 region has 15 residues.

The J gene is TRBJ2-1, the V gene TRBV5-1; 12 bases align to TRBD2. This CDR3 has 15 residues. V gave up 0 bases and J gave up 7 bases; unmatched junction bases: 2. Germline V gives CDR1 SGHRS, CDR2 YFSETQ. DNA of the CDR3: TGCGCCAGCAGCTTGGGGACTAGCGGGATTAATGAGCAGTTCTTC. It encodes CASSLGTSGINEQFF.

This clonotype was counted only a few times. The CDR3 coding sequence is TGTGCCAGCAGCGTAGGTAGCGGGAGGGCCTACGAGCAGTACTTC. Protein sequence: CASSVGSGRAYEQYF. The chain is built from TRBV9 and TRBJ2-7, with 11 bases lining up with TRBD2. The trim removed 0 bases at V and 2 bases at J, leaving 1 base unmatched. Germline CDR1 and CDR2: SGDLS and YYNGEE. The CDR3 has 15 residues.

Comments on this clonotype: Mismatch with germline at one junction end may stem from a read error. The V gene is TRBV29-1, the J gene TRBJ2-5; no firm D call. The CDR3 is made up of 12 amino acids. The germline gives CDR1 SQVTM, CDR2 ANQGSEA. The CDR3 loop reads CSANKIKETEYF. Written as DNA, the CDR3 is TGCAGCGCAAACAAGATAAAAGAGACCGAGTACTTC.

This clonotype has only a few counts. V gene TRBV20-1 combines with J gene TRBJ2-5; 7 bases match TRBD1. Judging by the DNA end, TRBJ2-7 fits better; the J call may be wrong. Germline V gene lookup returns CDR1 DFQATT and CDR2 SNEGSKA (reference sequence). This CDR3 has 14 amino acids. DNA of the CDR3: TGCAGTGCCCGAAGCAGGACAAGGGGGCTCGAGCAGTACTTC. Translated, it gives CSARSRTRGLEQYF.

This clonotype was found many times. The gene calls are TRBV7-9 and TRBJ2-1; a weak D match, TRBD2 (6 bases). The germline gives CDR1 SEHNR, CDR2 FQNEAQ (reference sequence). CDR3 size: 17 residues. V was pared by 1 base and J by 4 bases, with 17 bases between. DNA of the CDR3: TGTGCCAGCAGCTTAGGCTTAAGAGGGAGGCAATACAATGAGCAGTTCTTC. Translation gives CASSLGLRGRQYNEQFF.